This entry is about one T cell receptor beta chain. Its binding antigen is unknown. Within one base of it there is no much larger clone, and no base qualities were kept. The protocol used for the library was the immunoSEQ multiplex PCR assay. Imported from immuneACCESS, the table was reduced by TCRdb to in-frame sequences with V and J called. These copies leave out some clones; in studies compared against another copy, an unresolved V gene accounts for under half, and the cause of the remainder is not known. Within this sample are 100,000 to 150,000 clones, with roughly 89% of them counted one time only. The ten most abundant clones make up 4.5% to 7% of the sample. This entry is derived from a study of control samples from healthy donors and cancer patients (dated by TCRdb to between 2020 and 2021). CDR1 and CDR2 are drawn from the germline V gene: LGHNA, YNFKEQ. The CDR3 runs 16 residues from the cysteine to the phenylalanine. Only the CDR3 region is kept as DNA, spanning 48 bases read in frame from base 1. V sheds 0 bases and J sheds 8 bases, leaving 16 bases between their ends.

The receptor comes from a young man in good health. The rearrangement joined TRBV4-2 to TRBJ1-4; the D gene is perhaps TRBD1, from 5 matching bases. Sequenced sample: blood. The CDR3 protein sequence reads: CASSQESRGPREKLFF. In nucleotides, the sequence is TGTGCCAGCAGCCAAGAGTCCCGGGGACCCCGGGAAAAACTGTTTTTT.